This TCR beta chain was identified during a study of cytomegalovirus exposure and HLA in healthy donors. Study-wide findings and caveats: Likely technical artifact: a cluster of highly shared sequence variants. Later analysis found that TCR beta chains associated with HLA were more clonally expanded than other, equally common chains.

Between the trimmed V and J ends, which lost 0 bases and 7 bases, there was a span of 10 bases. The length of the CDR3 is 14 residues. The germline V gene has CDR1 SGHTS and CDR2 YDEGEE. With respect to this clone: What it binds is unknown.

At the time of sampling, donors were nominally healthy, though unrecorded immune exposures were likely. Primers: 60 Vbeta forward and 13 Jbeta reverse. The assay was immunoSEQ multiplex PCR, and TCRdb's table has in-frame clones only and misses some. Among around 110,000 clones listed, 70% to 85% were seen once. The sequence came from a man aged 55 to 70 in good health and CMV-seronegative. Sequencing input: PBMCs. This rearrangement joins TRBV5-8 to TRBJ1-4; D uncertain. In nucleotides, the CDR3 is TGTGCCAGCAGCTTGGGGCCCACGGGTGAAAAACTGTTTTTT. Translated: CASSLGPTGEKLFF.